A single TCR beta chain is shown here with its context. Its antigen remains unknown. Unique molecular identifiers had been added to the TCR beta cDNA libraries. Input amounts of about 0.95 to 11 million T cells were used. These gave roughly 0.5 million cDNA molecules, so each molecule approximated one T cell. TCRdb recomputed calls from the PCR reads with MiXCR, one row per CDR3 protein. The sample consists of roughly 600,000 distinct CDR3 sequences, about 40% of them appearing once. This sample was taken from a study of post-analysis software for immune sequencing data. The wider study: The disease courses covered relapsing-remitting, secondary progressive and progressive-relapsing multiple sclerosis. Whole-study results and caveats: Significantly decreased normalized Chao1 diversity was recorded for multiple sclerosis patients relative to controls.

This receptor was taken from a girl between 10 and 17 years old with multiple sclerosis. Input material: blood.

CDR3 sequence: CASRSSGISYNEQFF. The CDR3 DNA is TGTGCCAGCAGGAGTAGCGGGATATCCTACAATGAGCAGTTCTTC. The chain links TRBV12-3 or TRBV12-4 to TRBJ2-1; 8 nucleotides align to TRBD2. V dropped 6 bases and J dropped 1; count of bases not matched to a gene: 5. This CDR3 is 15 amino acids long.